This TCR beta chain was sequenced during a study of response to subunit inactivated influenza vaccine. Study outcomes and limitations: Every seasonal influenza vaccination brings in few new T cells, the authors suggested.

There are 14 residues in the CDR3. Trimming removed 1 base from V and 2 bases from J, with 9 bases in between. Germline V lookup: CDR1 SGHRS, CDR2 YFSETQ. TCRdb independently ran MiXCR on the RT-PCR reads; one entry per CDR3 protein. The sample yields 300,000 to 350,000 distinct CDR3 sequences, just over 20% seen once. Points on this clonotype: Antigen specificity is unknown.

The chain couples TRBV5-1 to TRBJ1-1; D unclear. This TCR derives from a man aged 45 to 75 who received an inactivated influenza vaccine. The material was PBMCs from blood, obtained approximately 20 months after vaccination. CDR3 nucleotides: TGCGCCAGCAGCTTGATTGCCCGAAACACTGAAGCTTTCTTT. It translates to CASSLIARNTEAFF.